This TCR beta chain was recorded in a study of vaccination effects on CD4 cells after COVID-19. About the research overall: Samples collected post-vaccine were obtained a median of 72 days after the second dose.

ViraFEST expansion of antigen-specific CD4+ T cells with viral peptide pools preceded sequencing. Culturing for about 10 days preceded CD4+ T cell isolation. Subjects were given two BNT162b2 or mRNA-1273 vaccine doses. Concerning this clone itself: Its antigen is unknown.

V dropped 4 bases and J dropped 5 bases, with 9 bases sitting between them. Germline lookup yields CDR1 MNHEY and CDR2 SVGEGT. The CDR3 spans 13 residues. Generated by immunoSEQ multiplex PCR, the TCRdb table keeps only in-frame clones and is missing some. This table has under 25,000 clones, 81% appearing once. The chain has TRBV6-2 or TRBV6-3 and TRBJ1-5; D call uncertain. The sample in question was CD4+ T cells from PBMCs cultured with SARS-CoV-2 spike peptides, obtained after COVID-19 vaccination. The origin of this receptor is a human donor who received a COVID-19 vaccine. Some clones in this sample may be carry-over from other donors' samples. DNA of the CDR3: TGTGCCAGCAGTTCCCGTTCGTATCAGCCCCAGCATTTT. Its translation: CASSSRSYQPQHF.